This TCR beta chain stems from a study of blood T cell repertoires in COVID-19. Study background: Italy, Spain and the United States were the sources of the convalescent and acute COVID-19 samples. Nucleic acid was either cDNA or gDNA, and it came from T cells, B-cell-depleted T cells, or PBMCs.

As processed by the authors: Reference gene primer amplification gave nucleated cell count estimates. Clones were sequenced by immunoSEQ multiplex PCR, and TCRdb holds only the in-frame ones, with some missing. V and J calls and clone size are as listed in that table; D and trimming were resolved from the DNA. In the table there are about 170,000 clones, around 85% of which are singletons. CDR3 size: 13 residues. The germline V gene encodes CDR1 LNHDA and CDR2 SQIVND (reference sequence). Between the trimmed V and J ends, which lost 5 bases and 7 bases, there was a span of 14 bases. The sequencing sample was made of peripheral blood. The V call is TRBV19, the J call TRBJ1-1, with D possibly TRBD1 on 6 matching bases. The sequence derives from a human donor with acute or convalescent COVID-19. The donor label of this sample is uncertain. In DNA, the CDR3 is TGTGCCAGTAGTGTCGCGACAGGCCTTGAAGCTTTCTTT. It encodes CASSVATGLEAFF.